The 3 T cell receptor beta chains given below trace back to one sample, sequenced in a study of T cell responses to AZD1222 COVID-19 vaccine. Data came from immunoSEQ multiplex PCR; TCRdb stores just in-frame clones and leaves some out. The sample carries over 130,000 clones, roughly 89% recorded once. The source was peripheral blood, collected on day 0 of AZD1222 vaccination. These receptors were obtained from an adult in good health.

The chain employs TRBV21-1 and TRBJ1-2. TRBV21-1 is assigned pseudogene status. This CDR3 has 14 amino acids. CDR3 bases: TGTGCCAGCGGGGCGGGGGGACTGGTCTATGGCTACACCTTC. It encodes CASGAGGLVYGYTF.

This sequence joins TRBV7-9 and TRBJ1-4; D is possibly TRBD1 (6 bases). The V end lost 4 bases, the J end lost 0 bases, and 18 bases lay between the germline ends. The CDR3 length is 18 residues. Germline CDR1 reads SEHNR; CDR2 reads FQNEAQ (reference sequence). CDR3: CASSSLSIQGATNEKLFF. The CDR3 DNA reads TGTGCCAGCAGCTCACTGTCAATACAGGGCGCAACTAATGAAAAACTGTTTTTT.

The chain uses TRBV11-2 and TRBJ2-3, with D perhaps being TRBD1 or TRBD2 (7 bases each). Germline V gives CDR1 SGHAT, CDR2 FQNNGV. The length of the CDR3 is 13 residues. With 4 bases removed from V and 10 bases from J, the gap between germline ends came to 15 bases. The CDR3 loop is CASSYDREGAQYF. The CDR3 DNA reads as TGTGCCAGCAGCTACGACAGGGAGGGGGCGCAGTATTTT.